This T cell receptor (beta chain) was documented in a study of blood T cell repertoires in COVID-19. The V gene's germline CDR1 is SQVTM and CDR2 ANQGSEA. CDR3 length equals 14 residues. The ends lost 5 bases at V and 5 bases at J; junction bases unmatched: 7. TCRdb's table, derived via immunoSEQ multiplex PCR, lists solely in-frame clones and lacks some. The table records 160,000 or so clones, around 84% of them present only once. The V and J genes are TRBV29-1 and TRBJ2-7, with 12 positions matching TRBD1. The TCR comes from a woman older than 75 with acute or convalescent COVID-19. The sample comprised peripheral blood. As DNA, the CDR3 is TGCAGCGTTTCTTCGGGACAGGGGGCTCACGAGCAGTACTTC. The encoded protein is CSVSSGQGAHEQYF.